The entry below gives a single TCR beta chain sequence along with its context. The antigen is not known. These data originate in a study of blood T cells in healthy people across ages. Study at large: About one barcoded beta molecule per two T cells was captured by template switching. Regarding the study as a whole: Estimated diversity, derived from one million T cells, was regarded as an underestimate.

With a J-beta primer mix and a sample-barcoded 5' primer, a second PCR ran roughly 7 to 11 cycles. TCRdb re-called the 5' RACE reads with MiXCR, one entry per CDR3 protein. The data contain 850,000 to 1,300,000 distinct CDR3 sequences, 40% to 50% of them singletons. V was pared by 4 bases and J by 5 bases, with 3 bases of the junction left unmatched. Germline V gives CDR1 DFQATT, CDR2 SNEGSKA (reference sequence). The CDR3 is made up of 13 amino acids. This TCR derives from a woman aged 55-69 years in good health. Sequenced input: blood. The chain links TRBV20-1 to TRBJ2-3, with 10 bases fitting TRBD2. In DNA, the CDR3 is TGCAGTGCTAATAGCGGGAGGCAAGATACGCAGTATTTT. It translates to CSANSGRQDTQYF.